Here is one T cell receptor beta chain with its context. This sample was included in a study of OX40 agonist ivuxolimab in advanced cancers. Study information: Three patients had partial responses: one hepatocellular carcinoma, two cutaneous melanoma.

The CDR3 loop spans 14 amino acids. Germline V lookup: CDR1 LNHDA, CDR2 SQIVND (reference sequence). The germline V and J ends were trimmed by 3 bases and 4 bases, with 12 bases remaining between them. Sequenced by immunoSEQ multiplex PCR; TCRdb stores in-frame clones only, minus some. The sample holds around 16,000 clones, about 86% seen once. Sequenced here: CD4+ or CD8+ T cells sorted from blood, sampled in a trial of the OX40 agonist ivuxolimab. V and J are TRBV19 and TRBJ1-1; D is uncertain. The receptor was isolated from an adult with an advanced solid tumor such as melanoma, head and neck, liver or kidney cancer. CDR3 region: CASSIALGGTEAFF. In DNA, the CDR3 is TGTGCCAGTAGTATTGCGTTGGGAGGCACTGAAGCTTTCTTT.